Listed below are T cell receptor beta chains from one sample, sequenced in a study of spatial heterogeneity in lung cancer. One entry per CDR3 protein results from TCRdb running MiXCR on the 5' RACE reads. This table holds tens of thousands of distinct CDR3 sequences, 10% to 15% found once. The specimen was PBMCs, collected at surgery. The receptor set was obtained from a male donor with early-stage non-small cell lung cancer. The CDR3 runs from the conserved cysteine through the conserved F or W. A D gene is named only where the DNA matches it firmly. Clone size, where shown, is once, few, many, or a class for clones that have expanded.

size	D	V	J	CDR3	DNA
NA	TRBD2	TRBV6-4	TRBJ2-1	CASSPRPGGTSSYNEQFF	TGTGCCAGCAGTCCCCGCCCCGGCGGGACTAGCTCCTACAATGAGCAGTTCTTC
NA	TRBD2	TRBV9	TRBJ2-3	CASSVATAGGGADTQYF	TGTGCCAGCAGCGTAGCTACAGCGGGAGGAGGGGCAGATACGCAGTATTTT
NA	NA	TRBV7-9	TRBJ1-4	CASSLRSVNEKLFF	TGTGCCAGCAGCCTCAGATCAGTTAATGAAAAACTGTTTTTT
NA	NA	TRBV2	TRBJ2-2	CASGGRTGELFF	TGTGCCAGCGGGGGAAGAACCGGGGAGCTGTTTTTT
few	NA	TRBV9	TRBJ1-1	CASSAGQWITEAFF	TGTGCCAGCAGCGCAGGACAGTGGATCACTGAAGCTTTCTTT
few	NA	TRBV9	TRBJ1-3	CASSLTTSLSGNTIYF	TGTGCCAGCAGTTTAACGACAAGCCTCTCTGGAAACACCATATATTTT
many	TRBD2	TRBV10-3	TRBJ2-3	CAIRPGTSSPDTQYF	TGTGCCATCAGACCCGGGACTAGTAGTCCAGATACGCAGTATTTT
NA	TRBD1	TRBV5-1	TRBJ1-1	CASSLYRGTEAFF	TGCGCCAGCAGCTTGTACAGGGGAACTGAAGCTTTCTTT
many	NA	TRBV12-5	TRBJ2-7	CASGPPPTGPSSYEQYF	TGTGCTAGTGGTCCACCTCCTACGGGCCCGAGCTCCTACGAGCAGTACTTC
few	NA	TRBV5-1	TRBJ2-1	CASRLSENYNEQFF	TGCGCCAGCAGATTGTCAGAAAATTACAATGAGCAGTTCTTC
many	NA	TRBV10-3	TRBJ2-3	CAISTPPTTDTQYF	TGTGCCATCAGTACCCCTCCGACCACAGATACGCAGTATTTT
NA	NA	TRBV5-4	TRBJ2-1	CASSLDINEQFF	TGTGCCAGCAGCTTGGACATCAATGAGCAGTTCTTC
NA	NA	TRBV6-6	TRBJ1-1	CASSYHGGRSGTEAFF	TGTGCCAGCAGTTACCATGGGGGACGGTCGGGCACTGAAGCTTTCTTT
many	NA	TRBV7-3	TRBJ1-1	CASSQQPNTEAFF	TGTGCCAGCAGCCAGCAGCCGAACACTGAAGCTTTCTTT